The clone carrying this T cell receptor (beta chain) occurred many times. This sample was included in a study of CD8+ T cells in alopecia areata. About the study: Tofacitinib lasted 6 to 18 months, then 6 months off drug.

There are 14 residues in the CDR3. Germline CDR1 reads SGDLS; CDR2 reads YYNGEE. V was pared by 3 bases and J by 1 base, with 11 bases between. Reverse transcription of extracted RNA yielded cDNA, which provided the sequencing template. Assay: immunoSEQ multiplex PCR; the TCRdb copy retains only in-frame clones and omits some. Here the sample spans over 50,000 clones, more than 40% being singletons. This TCR came from a human donor with alopecia areata. The input for sequencing was CD8+ T cells sorted from blood, taken at week 0. V usage is TRBV9 and J usage is TRBJ2-7; a weak D match, TRBD2 (5 bases). The CDR3, as DNA: TGTGCCAGCAGCGAAGGACTTAATTCCTACGAGCAGTACTTC. Its translation: CASSEGLNSYEQYF.